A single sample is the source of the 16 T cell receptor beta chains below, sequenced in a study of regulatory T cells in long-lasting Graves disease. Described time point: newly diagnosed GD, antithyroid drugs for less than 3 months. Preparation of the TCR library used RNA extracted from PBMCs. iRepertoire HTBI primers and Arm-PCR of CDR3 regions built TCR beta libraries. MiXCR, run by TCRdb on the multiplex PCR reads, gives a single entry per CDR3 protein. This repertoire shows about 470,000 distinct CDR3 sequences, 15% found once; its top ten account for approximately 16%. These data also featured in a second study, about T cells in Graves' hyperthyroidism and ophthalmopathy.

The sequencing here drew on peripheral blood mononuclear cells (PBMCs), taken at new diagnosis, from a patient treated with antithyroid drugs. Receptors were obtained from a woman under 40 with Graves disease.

The CDR3: CASNRDRALNQPQHF. In nucleotides, the CDR3 is TGTGCCAGTAACCGGGACAGGGCTTTAAATCAGCCCCAGCATTTT. The rearrangement uses TRBV19 and TRBJ1-5; 9 bases match TRBD1. Germline V lookup: CDR1 LNHDA, CDR2 SQIVND (reference sequence). The CDR3 runs 15 residues. V trimming: 7 bases; J trimming: 4 bases; junction bases outside the gene matches: 8.

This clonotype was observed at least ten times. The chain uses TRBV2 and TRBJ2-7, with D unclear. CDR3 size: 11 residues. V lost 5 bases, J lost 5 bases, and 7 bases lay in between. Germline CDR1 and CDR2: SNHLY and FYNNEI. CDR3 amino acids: CASSFRNEQYF. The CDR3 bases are TGTGCCAGCAGTTTTAGGAACGAGCAGTACTTC.

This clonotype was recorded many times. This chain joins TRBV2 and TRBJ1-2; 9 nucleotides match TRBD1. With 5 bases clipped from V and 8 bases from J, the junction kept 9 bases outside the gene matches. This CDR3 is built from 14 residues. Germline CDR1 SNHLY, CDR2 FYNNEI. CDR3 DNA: TGTGCCAGCAGTATCTCCGGGACAGGGAACGGCTACACCTTC. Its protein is CASSISGTGNGYTF.

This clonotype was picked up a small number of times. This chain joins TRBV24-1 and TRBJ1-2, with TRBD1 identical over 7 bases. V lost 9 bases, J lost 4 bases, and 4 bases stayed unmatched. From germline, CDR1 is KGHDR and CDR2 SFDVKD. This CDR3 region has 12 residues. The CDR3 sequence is CATFDRAYGYTF. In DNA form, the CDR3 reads TGTGCCACCTTTGACAGGGCCTATGGCTACACCTTC.

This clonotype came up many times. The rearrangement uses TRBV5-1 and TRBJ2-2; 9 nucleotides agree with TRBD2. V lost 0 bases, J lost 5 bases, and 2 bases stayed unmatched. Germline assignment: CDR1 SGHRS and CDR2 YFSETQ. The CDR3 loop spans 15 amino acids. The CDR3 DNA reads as TGCGCCAGCAGCTTGGGCCTAGCGGGAACCGGGGAGCTGTTTTTT. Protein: CASSLGLAGTGELFF.

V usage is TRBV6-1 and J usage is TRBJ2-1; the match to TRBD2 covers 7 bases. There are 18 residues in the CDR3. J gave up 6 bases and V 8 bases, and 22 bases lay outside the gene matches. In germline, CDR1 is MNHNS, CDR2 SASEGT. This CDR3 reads CASDTGGRALVFSNEQFF. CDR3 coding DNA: TGTGCCAGCGACACCGGGGGGAGGGCCTTGGTATTTAGCAATGAGCAGTTCTTC.

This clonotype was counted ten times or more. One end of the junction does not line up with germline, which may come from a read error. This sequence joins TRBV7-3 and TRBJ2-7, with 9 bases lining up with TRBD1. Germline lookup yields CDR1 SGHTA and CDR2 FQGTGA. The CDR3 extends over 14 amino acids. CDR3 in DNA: TGTGCCAGCGGCTTGACAGGGGGGTCCTACGAGCAGTACTTC. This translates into CASGLTGGSYEQYF.

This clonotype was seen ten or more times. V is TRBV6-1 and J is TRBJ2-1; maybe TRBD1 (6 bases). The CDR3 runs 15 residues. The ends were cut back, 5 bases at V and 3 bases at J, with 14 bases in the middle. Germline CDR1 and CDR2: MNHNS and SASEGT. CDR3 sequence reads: CASSLSRTDYNEQFF. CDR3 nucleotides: TGTGCCAGCAGTCTCAGCAGGACAGACTACAATGAGCAGTTCTTC.

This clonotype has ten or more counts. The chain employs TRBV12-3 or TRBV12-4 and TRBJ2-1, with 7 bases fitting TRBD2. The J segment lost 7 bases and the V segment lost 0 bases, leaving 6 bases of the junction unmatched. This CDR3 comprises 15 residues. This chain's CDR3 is CASSLARTSRNEQFF. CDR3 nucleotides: TGTGCCAGCAGTTTAGCCAGGACTAGTCGAAATGAGCAGTTCTTC.

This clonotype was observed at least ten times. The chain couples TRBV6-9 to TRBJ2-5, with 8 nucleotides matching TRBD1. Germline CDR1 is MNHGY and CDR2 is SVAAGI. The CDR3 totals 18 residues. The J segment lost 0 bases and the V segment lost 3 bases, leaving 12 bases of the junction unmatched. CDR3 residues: CASSYERAGTGNQETQYF. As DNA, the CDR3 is TGTGCCAGCAGTTACGAACGTGCCGGGACAGGTAACCAAGAGACCCAGTACTTC.

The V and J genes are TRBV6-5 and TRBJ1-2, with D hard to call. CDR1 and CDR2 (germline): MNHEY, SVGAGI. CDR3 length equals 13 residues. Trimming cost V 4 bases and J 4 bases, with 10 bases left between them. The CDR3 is CASSSSPTYGYTF. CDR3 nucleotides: TGTGCCAGCAGTTCCTCGCCCACCTATGGCTACACCTTC.

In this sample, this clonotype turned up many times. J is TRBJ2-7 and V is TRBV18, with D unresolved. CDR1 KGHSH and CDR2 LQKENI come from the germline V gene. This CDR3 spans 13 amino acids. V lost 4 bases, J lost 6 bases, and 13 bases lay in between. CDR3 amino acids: CASSLSRGSEQYF. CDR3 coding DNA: TGTGCCAGCTCACTCAGCCGCGGTTCCGAGCAGTACTTC.

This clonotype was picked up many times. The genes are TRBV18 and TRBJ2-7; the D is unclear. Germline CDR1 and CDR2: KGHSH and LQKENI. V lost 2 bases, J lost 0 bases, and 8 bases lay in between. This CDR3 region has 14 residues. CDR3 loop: CASSPMPFSYEQYF. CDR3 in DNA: TGTGCCAGCTCACCAATGCCTTTCTCCTACGAGCAGTACTTC.

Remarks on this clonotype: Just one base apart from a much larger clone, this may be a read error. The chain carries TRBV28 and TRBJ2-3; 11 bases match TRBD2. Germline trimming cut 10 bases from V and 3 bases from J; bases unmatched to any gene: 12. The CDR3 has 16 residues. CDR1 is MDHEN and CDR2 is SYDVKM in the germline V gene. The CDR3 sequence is CANSPTGTSGTDTQYF. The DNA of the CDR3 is TGTGCCAACAGCCCAACCGGGACTAGCGGAACAGATACGCAGTATTTT.

The CDR3 spells CSVRVPDTGELFF. The CDR3 DNA reads TGCAGTGTCAGGGTCCCGGACACCGGGGAGCTGTTTTTT. This chain links TRBV20-1 with TRBJ2-2; tentative D call: TRBD1 (5 bases). Germline V gene sequence: CDR1 DFQATT, CDR2 SNEGSKA (reference sequence). V lost 7 bases and J lost 3, with 12 bases in between. This CDR3 has 13 residues.

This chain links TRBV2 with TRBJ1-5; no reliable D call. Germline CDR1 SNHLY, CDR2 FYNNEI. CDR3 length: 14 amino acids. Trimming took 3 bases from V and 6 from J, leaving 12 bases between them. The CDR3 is CASSDTGFFQPQHF. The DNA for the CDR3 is TGTGCCAGCAGTGATACGGGATTCTTTCAGCCCCAGCATTTT.